Below, 16 T cell receptor beta chains from the same sample are listed, as sequenced in a study of blood T cell repertoires in COVID-19. Sequencing used immunoSEQ multiplex PCR; TCRdb keeps in-frame clones, though not all of them. The sample shows some 130,000 clones, roughly three quarters of them seen only once. Sequenced input: peripheral blood. The receptors here all came from a woman between 65 and 79 years old with acute or convalescent COVID-19.

The V gene is TRBV10-1, the J gene TRBJ2-3, with TRBD2 matching over 14 bases. The CDR3 spans 18 residues. Germline lookup yields CDR1 WNHNN and CDR2 SYGVQD (reference sequence). The junction had 7 bases not matched to a gene; V was cut back by 0 bases and J by 5 bases. Written as DNA, the CDR3 is TGCGCCAGCAGTGAGTCGACTAGCGGGAGGGGAGTGGGAGATACGCAGTATTTT. Translated: CASSESTSGRGVGDTQYF.

The DNA for the CDR3 is TGTGCCAGCAGTTTCACAACTAGCGGGAGTTTTATTGGCTACGAGCAGTACTTC. This encodes CASSFTTSGSFIGYEQYF. The V call is TRBV6-2 or TRBV6-3, the J call TRBJ2-7, with 11 bases identical to TRBD2. Germline V gene sequence: CDR1 MNHEY, CDR2 SVGEGT. The CDR3 sequence is 18 residues long. V gave up 4 bases and J gave up 3 bases; unmatched junction bases: 14.

This chain uses TRBV2 with TRBJ1-1, with D uncertain. V lost 8 bases to trimming and J lost 5 bases, with 9 bases between them. This CDR3 spans 11 amino acids. Germline V gene sequence: CDR1 SNHLY, CDR2 FYNNEI. In DNA, the CDR3 is TGTGCCAGCTCGACTGGGACTGAAGCTTTCTTT. Translation: CASSTGTEAFF.

The chain recombines TRBV6-5 with TRBJ1-4; 11 positions match TRBD1. Losses at the gene ends were 4 bases for V and 2 bases for J; bases not matched to a gene: 0. This CDR3 is built from 15 residues. Per germline, CDR1 MNHEY and CDR2 SVGAGI. In DNA, the CDR3 is TGTGCCAGCAGTTGGACAGGGGGCACTAATGAAAAACTGTTTTTT. Translated: CASSWTGGTNEKLFF.

This chain joins TRBV21-1 and TRBJ1-5; the table's D call TRBD1 went unverified against the DNA. TRBV21-1 is deemed a pseudogene. The CDR3 spans 16 residues. DNA of the CDR3: TGTGCCAGCAGCACCCTACCGACAGGGGAGACTCAGCCCCAGCATTTT. Its translation: CASSTLPTGETQPQHF.

The sample holds one count of this clone. At one end, the junction sequence differs from germline, possibly due to a read error. The chain links TRBV6-1 to TRBJ2-1; 10 bases match TRBD2. The CDR3 totals 15 residues. The germline V gene has CDR1 MNHNS and CDR2 SASEGT. In DNA form, the CDR3 reads TGTGCCAGCAGAGAAGCGGGAGGGGGGTACAATGAGCAGTTCTTC. Protein product: CASREAGGGYNEQFF.

This clone appeared a single time. This chain links TRBV5-1 with TRBJ2-5; possibly TRBD1 for D (6 bases). The CDR3 has 15 residues. The ends were cut back, 1 base at V and 3 bases at J, with 13 bases in the middle. Germline CDR1 and CDR2: SGHRS and YFSETQ. This CDR3 reads CASSLNGAGEETQYF. The CDR3 coding sequence is TGCGCCAGCAGCTTGAACGGGGCAGGGGAAGAGACCCAGTACTTC.

The chain recombines TRBV6-2 or TRBV6-3 with TRBJ2-7; 9 bases fit TRBD1. Germline V gene lookup returns CDR1 MNHEY and CDR2 SVGEGT. The V segment lost 5 bases and the J segment 5 bases; nucleotides outside the gene matches: 4. The CDR3 sequence is 13 residues long. The CDR3 nucleotides read TGTGCCAGCAGTGGACGGACAGGGGACGAGCAGTACTTC. This gives the protein CASSGRTGDEQYF.

There are many counts of this clone. The chain uses TRBV7-9 and TRBJ1-2, with D uncertain. Germline V lookup: CDR1 SEHNR, CDR2 FQNEAQ (reference sequence). The CDR3 extends over 13 amino acids. Trimming left V 1 base short and J 4 bases short, with 7 bases between. The CDR3 protein is CASSLGRGYGYTF. The CDR3 DNA is TGTGCCAGCAGCTTAGGGCGCGGCTATGGCTACACCTTC.

The chain couples TRBV7-8 to TRBJ1-1; no clear D. The V end lost 4 bases, the J end lost 1 base, and 10 bases lay between the germline ends. This CDR3 has 14 residues. CDR1 is SGHVS, CDR2 FQNEAQ, per germline. CDR3: CASSSHLGNTEAFF. CDR3 nucleotides: TGTGCCAGCAGCTCGCACCTAGGGAACACTGAAGCTTTCTTT.

The gene calls are TRBV6-5 and TRBJ1-2; a possible D gene is TRBD1 (6 bases). There are 14 residues in the CDR3. The V gene's germline CDR1 is MNHEY and CDR2 SVGAGI. Trimming took off 6 bases at V and 2 bases at J, with 13 bases between the two ends. In DNA form, the CDR3 reads TGTGCCAGCAGACTCGGGGGGCGAAACTATGGCTACACCTTC. It codes for CASRLGGRNYGYTF.

This clone was seen only once. The V and J genes are TRBV29-1 and TRBJ2-3; unclear D gene. V was shortened by 0 bases and J by 1 base, with 5 bases between the two germline ends. CDR1 SQVTM and CDR2 ANQGSEA come from the germline V gene. CDR3 length: 13 residues. CDR3 DNA sequence: TGCAGCGTTGAAGATCTCGGCACAGATACGCAGTATTTT. Amino acids: CSVEDLGTDTQYF.

The chain uses TRBV29-1 and TRBJ1-3; the D gene is possibly TRBD1 (5 bases). With 6 bases removed from V and 2 bases from J, the gap between germline ends came to 8 bases. The CDR3 loop spans 12 amino acids. Per the germline V gene, CDR1 is SQVTM and CDR2 is ANQGSEA. The CDR3 reads CSVSTAGNTIYF. The CDR3 coding sequence is TGCAGCGTCTCGACAGCTGGAAACACCATATATTTT.

This rearrangement joins TRBV2 to TRBJ2-3; 8 bases line up with TRBD2. With V trimmed by 5 bases and J by 4 bases, 5 bases remained unmatched. There are 14 residues in the CDR3. Germline V CDR1 and CDR2: SNHLY, FYNNEI. Written as DNA, the CDR3 is TGTGCCAGCAGTCCGGGGGGGCAGGCAGATACGCAGTATTTT. It yields the protein CASSPGGQADTQYF.

The J gene is TRBJ2-3, the V gene TRBV7-9, with 10 bases fitting TRBD2. Germline trimming cut 8 bases from V and 6 bases from J; bases unmatched to any gene: 11. The CDR3 sequence is 15 residues long. The germline gives CDR1 SEHNR, CDR2 FQNEAQ (reference sequence). The CDR3 sequence is CASVLAGVLGDTQYF. The CDR3 DNA reads TGTGCCAGCGTTCTAGCGGGAGTTCTTGGTGATACGCAGTATTTT. The full variable domain, rest sourced from reference TRBV7-9 and TRBJ2-3, is DTGVSQNPRHKITKRGQNVTFRCDPISEHNRLYWYRQTLGQGPEFLTYFQNEAQLEKSRLLSDRFSAERPKGSFSTLEIQRTEQGDSAMYLCASVLAGVLGDTQYFGPGTRLTVL.

The chain carries TRBV19 and TRBJ2-7; 9 bases line up with TRBD1. The trim removed 2 bases at V and 0 bases at J, leaving 8 bases unmatched. CDR3 length: 17 amino acids. The germline CDR1 and CDR2 sequences are LNHDA and SQIVND (reference sequence). CDR3: CASSISGTGYGSYEQYF. DNA for the CDR3: TGTGCCAGTAGTATAAGCGGGACAGGGTACGGCTCCTACGAGCAGTACTTC.